This T cell receptor beta chain came from a study of shared clonotypes between healthy human individuals. Study-wide context: Donors, aged 18 to 49, were a couple of women and three men. Whole-study findings and limits: Sampling covered blood only; tissue repertoires likely differ.

At deep level, the assay was performed. The protocol was immunoSEQ multiplex PCR, while the TCRdb copy is restricted to in-frame clones and leaves out a portion. The sample contains roughly 500,000 clones, 76% of which appear only once. After removal of 0 bases from V and 0 bases from J, the junction contained 9 bases not matched to a gene. In germline, CDR1 is SGHRS, CDR2 YFSETQ. CDR3 length: 20 amino acids. A remark on this clone: Its antigen is unidentified.

The receptor was derived from a woman between 35 and 50 years old in good health. Some clones in this sample may be carry-over from other donors' samples. V is TRBV5-1 and J is TRBJ2-1; 13 bases line up with TRBD2. Sequencing used PBMCs. CDR3 amino acids: CASSLALAGGLRSSYNEQFF. CDR3 nucleotide sequence: TGCGCCAGCAGCTTGGCACTAGCGGGAGGGCTTCGGAGCTCCTACAATGAGCAGTTCTTC.